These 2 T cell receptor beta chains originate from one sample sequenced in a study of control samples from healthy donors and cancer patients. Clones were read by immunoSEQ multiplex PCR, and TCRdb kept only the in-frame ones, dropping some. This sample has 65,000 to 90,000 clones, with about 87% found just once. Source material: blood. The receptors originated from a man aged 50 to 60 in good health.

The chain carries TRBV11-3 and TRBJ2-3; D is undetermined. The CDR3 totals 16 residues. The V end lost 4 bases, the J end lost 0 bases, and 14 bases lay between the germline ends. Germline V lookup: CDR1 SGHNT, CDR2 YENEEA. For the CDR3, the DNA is TGTGCCAGCAGCTCTGACCCCACCCAAAGCACAGATACGCAGTATTTT. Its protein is CASSSDPTQSTDTQYF.

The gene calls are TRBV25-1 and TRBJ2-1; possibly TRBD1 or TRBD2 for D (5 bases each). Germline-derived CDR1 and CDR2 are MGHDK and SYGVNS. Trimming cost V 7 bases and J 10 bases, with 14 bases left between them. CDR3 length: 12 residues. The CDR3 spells CASTYLGDEQFF. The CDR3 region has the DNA TGTGCCAGCACCTACCTTGGGGACGAGCAGTTCTTC.